This TCR beta chain was sequenced during a study of T cell repertoires in cytomegalovirus infection. About the study: The authors used CMV epitopes that were HLA-C-restricted (recently identified) and HLA-B-restricted (well studied). Both CMV infection and a matching HLA type were indicated by public TCR beta signatures.

TCRdb analysed the reads with MiXCR anew, one entry per CDR3 protein. Of hundreds of thousands of distinct CDR3 sequences detected, 25% to 35% appear once; the ten largest clones hold around 20%. Study findings and constraints: Using cumulative public TCR beta family frequency, the authors identified those who carried CMV together with the relevant HLA. Clonotype analysis showed dominance of the ex vivo response by HLA-C-restricted CMV-specific TCR beta clonotypes.

Points on this clonotype: Its antigen is currently unknown.

Per the germline V gene, CDR1 is MNHNS and CDR2 is SASEGT. This CDR3 contains 14 residues. The V gene end was trimmed by 10 bases and the J gene end by 11 bases; junction bases not matched to a gene: 16. V gene TRBV6-1 combines with J gene TRBJ2-2; 7 bases are shared with TRBD1. This specimen consisted of cultured PBMCs, obtained from culture after CMV antigen stimulation. The sequence was obtained from a human donor in good health (CMV status not recorded). Some clones in this sample may be carry-over from other donors' samples. The CDR3 loop is CATNRGALERELFF. In DNA, the CDR3 is TGTGCCACCAACAGGGGCGCCCTAGAACGAGAGCTGTTTTTT.